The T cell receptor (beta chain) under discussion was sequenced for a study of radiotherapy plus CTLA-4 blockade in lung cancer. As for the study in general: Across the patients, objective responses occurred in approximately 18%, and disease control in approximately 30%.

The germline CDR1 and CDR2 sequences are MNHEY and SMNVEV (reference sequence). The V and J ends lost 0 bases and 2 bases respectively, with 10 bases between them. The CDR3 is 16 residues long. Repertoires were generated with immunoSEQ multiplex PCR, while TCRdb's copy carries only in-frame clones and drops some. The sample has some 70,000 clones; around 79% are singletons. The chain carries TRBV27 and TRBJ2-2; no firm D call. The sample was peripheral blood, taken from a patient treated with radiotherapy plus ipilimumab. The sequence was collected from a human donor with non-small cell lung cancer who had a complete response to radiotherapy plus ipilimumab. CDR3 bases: TGTGCCAGCAGTTTATCGTGGCAGAGAAACACCGGGGAGCTGTTTTTT. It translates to CASSLSWQRNTGELFF.